The 16 T cell receptor beta chains presented below share a single source sample, sequenced in a study of cytomegalovirus exposure and HLA in healthy donors. The study ran its PCR with 60 Vbeta and 13 Jbeta primers. Clones were sequenced by immunoSEQ multiplex PCR, and TCRdb holds only the in-frame ones, with some missing. The table lists 90,000 to 110,000 clones, 76% of them singletons. Source material: PBMCs. The receptors were sampled from a woman between 45 and 65 years old in good health and CMV-seropositive.

V usage is TRBV5-1 and J usage is TRBJ2-5, with 16 bases lining up with TRBD2. This CDR3 comprises 16 residues. Germline V gene sequence: CDR1 SGHRS, CDR2 YFSETQ. V trimming: 4 bases; J trimming: 5 bases; junction bases outside the gene matches: 5. The DNA of the CDR3 is TGCGCCAGCAGCAGGGGACTAGCGGGGGGGATGGAGACCCAGTACTTC. Its protein product is CASSRGLAGGMETQYF.

The V and J genes are TRBV27 and TRBJ1-4; 8 bases are shared with TRBD1. This CDR3 region has 18 residues. In germline, CDR1 is MNHEY, CDR2 SMNVEV (reference sequence). V lost 3 bases and J lost 2; bases outside the gene matches: 11. Written as DNA, the CDR3 is TGTGCCAGCAGTTTCCGGTTACAGGGGGGGACGACTAATGAAAAACTGTTTTTT. Translated, it gives CASSFRLQGGTTNEKLFF.

The genes are TRBV7-2 and TRBJ1-2; D remains unclear. Germline lookup yields CDR1 SGHTA and CDR2 FQGNSA. V gave up 3 bases and J gave up 6 bases, with 11 bases separating them. There are 13 residues in the CDR3. The CDR3 loop is CASSFQNRDGYTF. The DNA for the CDR3 is TGTGCCAGCAGCTTCCAGAATCGGGATGGCTACACCTTC.

V is TRBV5-1 and J is TRBJ2-7; possible D gene TRBD1, 6 bases. The V end lost 1 base, the J end lost 3 bases, and 8 bases lay between the germline ends. The germline gives CDR1 SGHRS, CDR2 YFSETQ. The CDR3 has 13 amino acids. The CDR3, as DNA: TGCGCCAGCAGCTTGCAGGGACACTACGAGCAGTACTTC. It yields the protein CASSLQGHYEQYF.

The chain recombines TRBV10-3 with TRBJ1-1; possible D gene TRBD1, 6 bases. Trimming took 10 bases from V and 1 from J, leaving 13 bases between them. The CDR3 has 13 amino acids. In germline, CDR1 is ENHRY, CDR2 SYGVKD. This chain's CDR3 is CASLTGRNTEAFF. In DNA, the CDR3 is TGTGCCAGCCTAACAGGGCGGAACACTGAAGCTTTCTTT.

This clone was observed a handful of times. Other DNA sequences of this sample code for an identical CDR3. The rearrangement uses TRBV29-1 and TRBJ2-3; 9 bases align to TRBD2. The V segment lost 4 bases and the J segment 4 bases; nucleotides outside the gene matches: 3. This CDR3 region has 13 residues. CDR1 is SQVTM, CDR2 ANQGSEA, per germline. This CDR3 reads CSVGAGGSDTQYF. The CDR3 nucleotides are TGCAGCGTTGGAGCGGGAGGATCAGATACGCAGTATTTT.

This sequence joins TRBV5-1 and TRBJ2-1, with D tentatively TRBD1 (7 bases). The CDR3 sequence is 16 residues long. The V and J ends lost 3 bases and 0 bases respectively, with 13 bases between them. Germline V lookup: CDR1 SGHRS, CDR2 YFSETQ. The CDR3 nucleotides read TGCGCCAGCAGCTCCTTTCAGGGGGGCTCCTACAATGAGCAGTTCTTC. Its protein is CASSSFQGGSYNEQFF. Variable domain in full (rest from reference TRBV5-1 and TRBJ2-1): KAGVTQTPRYLIKTRGQQVTLSCSPISGHRSVSWYQQTPGQGLQFLFEYFSETQRNKGNFPGRFSGRQFSNSRSEMNVSTLELGDSALYLCASSSFQGGSYNEQFFGPGTRLTVL.

The rearrangement uses TRBV25-1 and TRBJ2-7; 7 bases are shared with TRBD1. The V segment lost 7 bases and the J segment 6 bases; nucleotides outside the gene matches: 9. This CDR3 comprises 13 residues. Germline values: CDR1 MGHDK, CDR2 SYGVNS. The CDR3 bases are TGTGCCAGCACAAAGGGGGCGCGTTTCGAGCAGTACTTC. It is translated as CASTKGARFEQYF.

In this sample, this clone turned up a few times. This rearrangement joins TRBV6-1 to TRBJ2-1; 10 nucleotides line up with TRBD2. The CDR3 is made up of 13 amino acids. The V and J ends lost 6 bases and 7 bases, in that order; junction bases with no gene match: 3. From germline, CDR1 is MNHNS and CDR2 SASEGT. Here the CDR3 DNA reads TGTGCCAGCAGACCGGGACTAGCGAATGAGCAGTTCTTC. This sequence encodes CASRPGLANEQFF.

The J gene is TRBJ2-5, the V gene TRBV5-1; D perhaps matches TRBD1 (5 bases). V was clipped by 1 base and J by 0 bases, with 10 bases between them. Germline CDR1 SGHRS, CDR2 YFSETQ. The CDR3 contains 15 residues. This CDR3 is CASSLQGNYQETQYF. CDR3 in DNA: TGCGCCAGCAGCTTGCAGGGAAACTACCAAGAGACCCAGTACTTC.

This CDR3 reads CATTPAGLAGGRSGGELFF. CDR3 in DNA: TGTGCAACCACGCCGGCGGGACTAGCGGGGGGGCGATCGGGCGGGGAGCTGTTTTTT. V usage is TRBV12-2 and J usage is TRBJ2-2; the table's D call, TRBD2, was not checked against the DNA. TRBV12-2 is listed as a pseudogene. The CDR3 consists of 19 residues.

This clone has only a few counts. The chain joins TRBV2 to TRBJ2-1; perhaps TRBD1 as D (6 bases). The germline V gene encodes CDR1 SNHLY and CDR2 FYNNEI. V was pared by 8 bases and J by 5 bases, with 19 bases between. This CDR3 is 15 amino acids long. CDR3 nucleotide sequence: TGTGCCAGCGAAGGGGGTTGGGGCCCGGACAATGAGCAGTTCTTC. It translates to CASEGGWGPDNEQFF.

The genes are TRBV9 and TRBJ2-3; no firm D call. Trimming took off 0 bases at V and 1 base at J, with 9 bases between the two ends. The CDR3 sequence is 15 residues long. Germline assignment: CDR1 SGDLS and CDR2 YYNGEE. CDR3 in DNA: TGTGCCAGCAGCGTAGGGAATACAGGCACAGATACGCAGTATTTT. This sequence encodes CASSVGNTGTDTQYF.

The rearrangement links TRBV18 to TRBJ2-3, with 10 bases fitting TRBD2. The CDR3 extends over 15 amino acids. Germline V gene data show CDR1 as KGHSH and CDR2 as LQKENI. V dropped 3 bases and J dropped 4; count of bases not matched to a gene: 4. The CDR3 nucleotides are TGTGCCAGCTCACCTCCTAGCGGGAGAGCAGATACGCAGTATTTT. Protein sequence: CASSPPSGRADTQYF. Full variable domain (rest looked up from reference TRBV18 and TRBJ2-3): NAGVMQNPRHLVRRRGQEARLRCSPMKGHSHVYWYRQLPEEGLKFMVYLQKENIIDESGMPKERFSAEFPKEGPSILRIQQVVRGDSAAYFCASSPPSGRADTQYFGPGTRLTVL.

The rearrangement links TRBV27 to TRBJ2-2; 9 bases are shared with TRBD2. J gave up 1 base and V 1 base, and 1 base lay outside the gene matches. The V gene's germline CDR1 is MNHEY and CDR2 SMNVEV (reference sequence). This CDR3 comprises 16 residues. In DNA form, the CDR3 reads TGTGCCAGCAGTTTATTTAGCGGGGGGAACACCGGGGAGCTGTTTTTT. Its protein is CASSLFSGGNTGELFF.

This chain joins TRBV5-8 and TRBJ2-5; D might be TRBD2 (5 bases). This CDR3 spans 14 amino acids. With 0 bases removed from V and 7 bases from J, the gap between germline ends came to 13 bases. Germline V gene lookup returns CDR1 SGHTS and CDR2 YDEGEE. CDR3 in amino acids: CASSLEAAPGTQYF. CDR3 DNA: TGTGCCAGCAGCTTGGAAGCGGCCCCCGGGACCCAGTACTTC.